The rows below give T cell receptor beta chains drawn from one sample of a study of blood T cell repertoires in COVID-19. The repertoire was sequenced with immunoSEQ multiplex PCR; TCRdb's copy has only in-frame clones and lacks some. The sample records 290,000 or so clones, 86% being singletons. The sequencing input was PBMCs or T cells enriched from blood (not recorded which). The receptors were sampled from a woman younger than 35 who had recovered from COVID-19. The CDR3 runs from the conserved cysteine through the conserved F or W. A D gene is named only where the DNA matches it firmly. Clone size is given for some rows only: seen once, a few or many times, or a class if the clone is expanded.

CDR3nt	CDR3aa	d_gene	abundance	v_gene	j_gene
TGCGCCAGCAGCCAAGAGACAGGGGGCTCCTACGAGCAGTACTTC	CASSQETGGSYEQYF	TRBD1	few	TRBV4-3	TRBJ2-7
TGTGCCAGCAGCCACTCGACAGGGAAAGAGACCCAGTACTTC	CASSHSTGKETQYF	TRBD1	NA	TRBV3-1/TRBV3-2	TRBJ2-5
TGTGCCAGCAGTTTTCGGGGAAATACGCAGTATTTT	CASSFRGNTQYF	NA	NA	TRBV28	TRBJ2-3
TGTGCCAGCAGCGGAAGCACGTACGGGACTATAACCTACGAGCAGTACTTC	CASSGSTYGTITYEQYF	TRBD2	NA	TRBV5-8	TRBJ2-7
TGTGCCAGCTCACTATCGGGGGGGGAATTGAACACTGAAGCTTTCTTT	CASSLSGGELNTEAFF	NA	NA	TRBV18	TRBJ1-1
TGTGCCAGCAGACGCAGCGGGACCTTGAGCTCCTACAATGAGCAGTTCTTC	CASRRSGTLSSYNEQFF	TRBD2	once	TRBV5-8	TRBJ2-1
TGTGCCAGCAGCAGGACAGGGCGAAACAATCAGCCCCAGCATTTT	CASSRTGRNNQPQHF	TRBD1	NA	TRBV2	TRBJ1-5
TGTGCCAGCAGCCCCCTGGACAGGGCTGGAAACACCATATATTTT	CASSPLDRAGNTIYF	TRBD1	NA	TRBV7-9	TRBJ1-3
TGCGCCAGCAGCCTCCGGGGGGGTCCTAGCAATCAGCCCCAGCATTTT	CASSLRGGPSNQPQHF	NA	NA	TRBV4-1	TRBJ1-5
TGTGCCAGCAGCCCCGGGGGGAAGGAGCTGTTTTTT	CASSPGGKELFF	TRBD2	NA	TRBV13	TRBJ2-2
TGTGCCAGCAGTGGGACAGGGGGCGCAGGCAATCAGCCCCAGCATTTT	CASSGTGGAGNQPQHF	TRBD1	NA	TRBV28	TRBJ1-5